One and the same sample provided the 24 T cell receptor beta chains below, sequenced in a study of cytomegalovirus exposure and HLA in healthy donors. Primers: 60 Vbeta forward and 13 Jbeta reverse. Only in-frame clones appear in the TCRdb table, and some are missing; sequencing was by immunoSEQ multiplex PCR. Among around 85,000 clones listed, 65% to 75% were seen once. Sequenced material: PBMCs. The receptors stem from a man in his 60s in good health and CMV-seronegative.

The chain carries TRBV23-1 and TRBJ2-1, with TRBD2 as a possible D gene (6 bases). TRBV23-1 is an open reading frame whose function is uncertain. This CDR3 contains 15 residues. Trimming pared 0 bases from V and 12 bases from J, leaving 18 bases between. This CDR3 is CASSQSASGGTGQFF. Written as DNA, the CDR3 is TGCGCCAGCAGTCAATCGGCCAGCGGCGGGACGGGGCAGTTCTTC.

The chain combines TRBV5-6 with TRBJ1-1, with TRBD1 matching over 7 bases. In germline, CDR1 is SGHDT, CDR2 YYEEEE. The CDR3 is 13 residues long. Trimming cost V 4 bases and J 7 bases; bases outside gene matches: 7. Here the CDR3 reads CASSLTGTVEAFF. As DNA, the CDR3 is TGTGCCAGCAGCCTAACCGGGACAGTTGAAGCTTTCTTT.

The chain combines TRBV11-2 with TRBJ2-3; 12 bases agree with TRBD2. CDR1 is SGHAT and CDR2 is FQNNGV in the germline V gene. There are 15 residues in the CDR3. J lost 1 base, V lost 7 bases, and 3 bases had no gene match. As DNA, the CDR3 is TGTGCCAGCATAACTAGCGGGGGGCGCACAGATACGCAGTATTTT. It codes for CASITSGGRTDTQYF.

The chain couples TRBV7-9 to TRBJ1-3, with no clear D. Looked up from germline, CDR1 is SEHNR and CDR2 is FQNEAQ (reference sequence). V was cut by 2 bases and J by 3 bases, with 5 bases left in between. The CDR3 contains 13 residues. The CDR3 nucleotides are TGTGCCAGCAGCTTAACGGTTGGAAACACCATATATTTT. It is translated as CASSLTVGNTIYF.

There are a few counts of this clone. The rearrangement links TRBV7-7 to TRBJ2-7; 9 nucleotides agree with TRBD1. In germline, CDR1 is SSHAT, CDR2 FNYEAQ (reference sequence). Trimming removed 2 bases from V and 5 bases from J; junction bases left unmatched: 7. The length of the CDR3 is 15 residues. The CDR3 bases are TGTGCCAGCAGCTTATCGGGACAGGGAAGAGACGAGCAGTACTTC. Translation gives CASSLSGQGRDEQYF.

J is TRBJ2-7 and V is TRBV27, with no clear D. The V gene lost 5 bases and the J gene lost 3 bases, with 14 bases spanning the gap. The germline V gene has CDR1 MNHEY and CDR2 SMNVEV (reference sequence). This CDR3 is 14 amino acids long. The CDR3 nucleotides read TGTGCCAGCAGTCCCCGTTCGGCAGGCTACGAGCAGTACTTC. This encodes CASSPRSAGYEQYF.

This clone was seen only a few times. The chain combines TRBV7-9 with TRBJ1-5; no clear D gene. Trimming shortened V by 5 bases and J by 0 bases, and 11 bases separated the two germline ends. Per germline, CDR1 SEHNR and CDR2 FQNEAQ (reference sequence). The CDR3 is 15 residues long. CDR3 in amino acids: CASSPDGNSNQPQHF. CDR3 sequence (DNA): TGTGCCAGCAGCCCTGACGGGAATAGCAATCAGCCCCAGCATTTT.

The rearrangement links TRBV7-8 to TRBJ2-7; D is unresolved. Germline lookup yields CDR1 SGHVS and CDR2 FQNEAQ. V was clipped by 5 bases and J by 0 bases, with 8 bases between them. The CDR3 runs 13 residues. DNA of the CDR3: TGTGCCAGCAGCCTACCACCCTCCTACGAGCAGTACTTC. It translates to CASSLPPSYEQYF.

The V gene is TRBV4-1, the J gene TRBJ1-2, with D possibly being TRBD1 (6 bases). The V gene lost 8 bases and the J gene lost 4 bases, with 11 bases spanning the gap. Germline lookup yields CDR1 MGHRA and CDR2 YSYEKL. The length of the CDR3 is 12 residues. CDR3 nucleotides: TGCGCCAGCTCGGGGGGGGCCTATGGCTACACCTTC. It specifies CASSGGAYGYTF.

In DNA form, the CDR3 reads TGTGCCAGTAGTGCTAAACAGGGTCGTGATGGCTACACCTTC. Protein sequence: CASSAKQGRDGYTF. The chain joins TRBV19 to TRBJ1-2; D possibly corresponds to TRBD1 (6 bases). CDR1 is LNHDA and CDR2 is SQIVND in the germline V gene (reference sequence). Trimming cost V 5 bases and J 6 bases, with 16 bases left between them. CDR3 length: 14 residues.

The chain joins TRBV27 to TRBJ2-6, with TRBD1 matching over 12 bases. V dropped 8 bases and J dropped 4; count of bases not matched to a gene: 18. The CDR3 consists of 20 residues. CDR1 and CDR2 from the germline V gene are MNHEY and SMNVEV (reference sequence). CDR3 sequence reads: CASPRRHPGQGAPGANVLTF. The DNA of the CDR3 is TGTGCCAGCCCCCGGCGGCACCCGGGACAGGGGGCGCCGGGGGCCAACGTCCTGACTTTC.

On this clone: Other DNA variants within this sample encode the same CDR3. This chain uses TRBV5-1 with TRBJ2-3; 7 bases are a match to TRBD2. This CDR3 is 15 amino acids long. Germline-derived CDR1 and CDR2 are SGHRS and YFSETQ. J was trimmed by 1 base and V by 0 bases; bases with no gene match: 2. CDR3 DNA: TGCGCCAGCAGCTTGGTGGCGGGGGGCACAGATACGCAGTATTTT. Its protein product is CASSLVAGGTDTQYF.

The chain uses TRBV5-6 and TRBJ1-1; D not certain. The CDR3 runs 15 residues. Per germline, CDR1 SGHDT and CDR2 YYEEEE. V gave up 0 bases and J gave up 2 bases, with 11 bases separating them. CDR3 nucleotide sequence: TGTGCCAGCAGCTTGGGCCCTGACATAAACACTGAAGCTTTCTTT. It is translated as CASSLGPDINTEAFF.

This chain links TRBV7-6 with TRBJ1-1, with D unclear. The CDR3 covers 13 residues. Trimming pared 3 bases from V and 1 base from J, leaving 6 bases between. CDR1 is SGHVS, CDR2 FNYEAQ, per germline. For the CDR3, the DNA is TGTGCCAGCAGCTTGAGGGAGAACACTGAAGCTTTCTTT. This translates into CASSLRENTEAFF.

This clone showed up just once. This sequence joins TRBV25-1 and TRBJ2-5; possible D gene TRBD1, 6 bases. The V gene's germline CDR1 is MGHDK and CDR2 SYGVNS. The CDR3 loop spans 14 amino acids. V was clipped by 8 bases and J by 11 bases, with 24 bases between them. The CDR3 sequence: CASGTQGQLTSQYF. The CDR3 DNA is TGTGCCAGCGGCACCCAGGGACAACTGACGTCTCAGTACTTC.

The J gene is TRBJ1-1, the V gene TRBV4-1, with 7 bases identical to TRBD1. V trimming: 5 bases; J trimming: 0 bases; junction bases outside the gene matches: 9. The CDR3 spans 16 residues. Germline lookup yields CDR1 MGHRA and CDR2 YSYEKL. For the CDR3, the DNA is TGCGCCAGCAGCTGGGCAGGGGGTCAAATGAACACTGAAGCTTTCTTT. It encodes CASSWAGGQMNTEAFF.

This clone was detected only a few times. The chain links TRBV27 to TRBJ1-1; no clear D. The CDR3 is 14 residues long. Trimming removed 4 bases from V and 3 bases from J, with 12 bases in between. CDR1 is MNHEY and CDR2 is SMNVEV in the germline V gene (reference sequence). This CDR3 reads CASSSTFGYTEAFF. The CDR3 DNA is TGTGCCAGCAGTTCGACTTTCGGTTACACTGAAGCTTTCTTT.

V is TRBV10-2 and J is TRBJ2-7; the D gene is possibly TRBD2 (6 bases). The CDR3 is 16 residues long. The germline V gene encodes CDR1 WSHSY and CDR2 SAAADI. V lost 0 bases to trimming and J lost 4 bases, with 16 bases between them. The CDR3 spells CASSESIGREVYEQYF. The CDR3 DNA sequence: TGCGCCAGCAGTGAGTCAATTGGCAGGGAGGTGTACGAGCAGTACTTC.

The V gene is TRBV9, the J gene TRBJ1-3; 8 nucleotides agree with TRBD1. Germline V gene sequence: CDR1 SGDLS, CDR2 YYNGEE. This CDR3 has 16 amino acids. Trimming took 4 bases from V and 1 from J; bases not matched to a gene: 7. CDR3 sequence: CASSSGQGGSGNTIYF. The CDR3 DNA sequence: TGTGCCAGCAGCTCCGGACAGGGTGGTTCTGGAAACACCATATATTTT.

The chain has TRBV4-1 and TRBJ2-1, with 10 positions matching TRBD1. The length of the CDR3 is 18 residues. J was trimmed by 8 bases and V by 4 bases; bases with no gene match: 17. CDR1 and CDR2 (germline): MGHRA, YSYEKL. CDR3 loop: CASSRDRGSIPDEDEQFF. For the CDR3, the DNA is TGCGCCAGCAGCCGGGACAGGGGAAGTATCCCCGACGAGGATGAGCAGTTCTTC.

V and J are TRBV2 and TRBJ1-1, with TRBD1 identical over 8 bases. The CDR3 is made up of 15 amino acids. The ends lost 6 bases at V and 1 base at J; junction bases unmatched: 7. CDR1 SNHLY and CDR2 FYNNEI come from the germline V gene. CDR3 sequence (DNA): TGTGCCAGCAGACTGAGGACAGGGAGGAACACTGAAGCTTTCTTT. Protein sequence: CASRLRTGRNTEAFF.

The rearrangement joins TRBV7-9 to TRBJ1-2; weak D call: TRBD1 (6 bases). Germline CDR1 SEHNR, CDR2 FQNEAQ (reference sequence). V lost 4 bases and J lost 5, with 14 bases in between. The CDR3 extends over 14 amino acids. This CDR3 is CASSSRDNWYGYTF. DNA of the CDR3: TGTGCCAGCAGCTCCCGGGACAACTGGTATGGCTACACCTTC.

V and J are TRBV5-8 and TRBJ2-6; D may be TRBD1 (6 bases). V was pared by 3 bases and J by 0 bases, with 16 bases between. This CDR3 contains 18 residues. Germline V lookup: CDR1 SGHTS, CDR2 YDEGEE. In DNA form, the CDR3 reads TGTGCCAGCAGCTCGCCAGGACAGAGTAGCTCTGGGGCCAACGTCCTGACTTTC. Protein: CASSSPGQSSSGANVLTF.

The rearrangement joins TRBV11-2 to TRBJ1-2; D is undetermined. The CDR3 is 15 residues long. Per germline, CDR1 SGHAT and CDR2 FQNNGV. Between the trimmed V and J ends, which lost 2 bases and 2 bases, there was a span of 12 bases. The CDR3 DNA follows: TGTGCCAGCAGCTTAATCCCTACCTGGAACTATGGCTACACCTTC. Amino acid sequence: CASSLIPTWNYGYTF.